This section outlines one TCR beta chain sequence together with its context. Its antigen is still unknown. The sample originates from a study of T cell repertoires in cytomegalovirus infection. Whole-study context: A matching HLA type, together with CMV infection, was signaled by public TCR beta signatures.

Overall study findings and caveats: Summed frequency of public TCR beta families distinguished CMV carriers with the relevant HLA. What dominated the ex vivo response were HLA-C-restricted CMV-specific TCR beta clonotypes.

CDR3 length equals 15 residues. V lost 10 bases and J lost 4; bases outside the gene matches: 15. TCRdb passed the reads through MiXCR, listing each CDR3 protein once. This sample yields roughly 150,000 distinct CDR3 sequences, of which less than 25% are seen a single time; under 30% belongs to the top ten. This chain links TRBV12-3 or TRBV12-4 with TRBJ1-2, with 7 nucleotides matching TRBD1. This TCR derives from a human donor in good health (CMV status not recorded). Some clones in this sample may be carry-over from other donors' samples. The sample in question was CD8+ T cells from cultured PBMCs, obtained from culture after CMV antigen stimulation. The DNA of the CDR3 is TGTGCCACCGACGGGACCCGGGACAGACCCTATGGCTACACCTTC. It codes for CATDGTRDRPYGYTF.